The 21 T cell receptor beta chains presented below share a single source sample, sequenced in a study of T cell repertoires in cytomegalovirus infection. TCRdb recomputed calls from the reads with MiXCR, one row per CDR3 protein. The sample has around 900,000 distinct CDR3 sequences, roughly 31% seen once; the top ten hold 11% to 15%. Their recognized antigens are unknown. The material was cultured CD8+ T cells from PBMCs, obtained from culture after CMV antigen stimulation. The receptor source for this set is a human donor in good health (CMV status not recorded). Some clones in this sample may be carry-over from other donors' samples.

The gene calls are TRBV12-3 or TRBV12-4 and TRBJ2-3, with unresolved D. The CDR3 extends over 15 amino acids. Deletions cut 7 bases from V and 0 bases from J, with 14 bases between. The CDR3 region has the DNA TGTGCCAGCACCAAGGACGCCCTTAGCACAGATACGCAGTATTTT. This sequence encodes CASTKDALSTDTQYF.

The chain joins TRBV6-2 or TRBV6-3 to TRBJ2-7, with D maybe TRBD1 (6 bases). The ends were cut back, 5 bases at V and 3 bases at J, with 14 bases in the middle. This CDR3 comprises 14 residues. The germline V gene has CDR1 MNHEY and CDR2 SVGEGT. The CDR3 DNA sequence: TGTGCCAGCAGTCTTCCGGGACACATCTACGAGCAGTACGTC. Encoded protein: CASSLPGHIYEQYV.

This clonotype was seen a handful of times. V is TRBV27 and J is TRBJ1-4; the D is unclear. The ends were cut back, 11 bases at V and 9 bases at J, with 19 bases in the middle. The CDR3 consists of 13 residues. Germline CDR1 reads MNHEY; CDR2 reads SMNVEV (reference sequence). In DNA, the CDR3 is TGTGCCGCCGGAGACGGGGTGGGCCAAAAACTGTTTTTT. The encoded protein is CAAGDGVGQKLFF.

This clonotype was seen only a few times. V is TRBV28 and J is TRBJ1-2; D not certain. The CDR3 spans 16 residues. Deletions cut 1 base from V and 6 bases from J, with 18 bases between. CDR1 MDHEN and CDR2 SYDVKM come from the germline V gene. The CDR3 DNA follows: TGTGCCAGCAGTTTATCGATGGGGAGGAGCCAAAATGGCTACACCTTC. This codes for CASSLSMGRSQNGYTF.

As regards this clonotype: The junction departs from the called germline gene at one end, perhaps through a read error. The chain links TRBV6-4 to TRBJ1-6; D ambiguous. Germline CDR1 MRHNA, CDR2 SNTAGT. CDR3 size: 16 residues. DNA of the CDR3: TGTGCCAGCGGTGACTCACAGAGCTCCTATAATTCACCCCTCCACTTT. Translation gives CASGDSQSSYNSPLHF.

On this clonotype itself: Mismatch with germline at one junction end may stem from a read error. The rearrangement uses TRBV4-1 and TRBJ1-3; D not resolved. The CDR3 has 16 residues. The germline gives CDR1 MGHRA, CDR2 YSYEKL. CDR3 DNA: TGTGCCAGCAGTCAAGACCAGGCTAGCTCTGGAAACACCATATATTTT. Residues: CASSQDQASSGNTIYF.

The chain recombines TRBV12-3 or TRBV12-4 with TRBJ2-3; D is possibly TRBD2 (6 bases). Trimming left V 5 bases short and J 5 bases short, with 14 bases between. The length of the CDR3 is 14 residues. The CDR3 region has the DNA TGTGCCAGCAGTAAAGCCCCGGAGGGAGATACGCAGTATTTT. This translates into CASSKAPEGDTQYF.

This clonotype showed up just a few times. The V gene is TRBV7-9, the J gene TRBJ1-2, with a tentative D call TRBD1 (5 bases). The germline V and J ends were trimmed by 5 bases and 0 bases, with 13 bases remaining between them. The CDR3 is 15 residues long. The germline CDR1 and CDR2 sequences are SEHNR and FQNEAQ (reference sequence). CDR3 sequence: CASSPAGGANYGYTF. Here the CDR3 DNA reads TGTGCCAGCAGCCCCGCCGGGGGAGCTAACTATGGCTACACCTTC.

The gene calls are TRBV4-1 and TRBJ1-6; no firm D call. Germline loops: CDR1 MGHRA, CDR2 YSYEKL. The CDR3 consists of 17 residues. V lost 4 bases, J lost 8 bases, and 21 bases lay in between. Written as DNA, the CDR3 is TGCGCCAGCAGCCCCTCTTTGAAAGGCTCGTACGATTCACCCCTCCACTTT. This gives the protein CASSPSLKGSYDSPLHF.

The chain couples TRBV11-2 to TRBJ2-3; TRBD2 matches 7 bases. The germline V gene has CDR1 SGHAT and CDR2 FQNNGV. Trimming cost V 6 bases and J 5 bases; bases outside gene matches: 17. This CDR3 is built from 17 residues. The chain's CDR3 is CASSPWPGGLPEDTQYF. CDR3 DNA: TGTGCCAGCAGTCCTTGGCCGGGGGGACTCCCGGAAGATACGCAGTATTTT.

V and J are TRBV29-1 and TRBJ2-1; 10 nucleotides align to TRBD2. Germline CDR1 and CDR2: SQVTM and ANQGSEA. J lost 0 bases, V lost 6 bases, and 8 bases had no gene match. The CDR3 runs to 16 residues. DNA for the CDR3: TGCAGCGTCGCACCCTTAGCGGGGGGCTCCTACAATGAGCAGTTCTTC. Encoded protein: CSVAPLAGGSYNEQFF.

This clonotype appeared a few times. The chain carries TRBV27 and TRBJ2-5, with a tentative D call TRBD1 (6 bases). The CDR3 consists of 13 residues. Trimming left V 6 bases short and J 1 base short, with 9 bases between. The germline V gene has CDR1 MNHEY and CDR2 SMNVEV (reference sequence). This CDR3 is CASSRDTQETQYF. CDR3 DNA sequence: TGTGCCAGCAGCAGGGACACCCAAGAGACCCAGTACTTC.

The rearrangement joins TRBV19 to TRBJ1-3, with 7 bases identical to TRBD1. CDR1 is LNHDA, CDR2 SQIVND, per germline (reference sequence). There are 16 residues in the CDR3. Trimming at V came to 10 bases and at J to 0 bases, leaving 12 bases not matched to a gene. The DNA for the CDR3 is TGTGCCACTGACGGACACAGGGGTGGCTCTGGAAACACCATATATTTT. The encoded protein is CATDGHRGGSGNTIYF. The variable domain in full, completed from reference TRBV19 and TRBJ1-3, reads DGGITQSPKYLFRKEGQNVTLSCEQNLNHDAMYWYRQDPGQGLRLIYYSQIVNDFQKGDIAEGYSVSREKKESFPLTVTSAQKNPTAFYLCATDGHRGGSGNTIYFGEGSWLTVV.

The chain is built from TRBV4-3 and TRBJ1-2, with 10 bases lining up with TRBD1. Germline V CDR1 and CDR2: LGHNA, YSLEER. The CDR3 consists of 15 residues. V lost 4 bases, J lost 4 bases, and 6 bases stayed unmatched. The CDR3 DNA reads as TGCGCCAGCAGCCCAGCCGGGACAGGGGTCTATGGCTACACCTTC. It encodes CASSPAGTGVYGYTF.

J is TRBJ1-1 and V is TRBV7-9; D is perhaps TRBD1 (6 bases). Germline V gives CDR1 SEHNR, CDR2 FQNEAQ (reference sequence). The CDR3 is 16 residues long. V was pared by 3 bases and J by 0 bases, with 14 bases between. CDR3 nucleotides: TGTGCCAGCAGCTTGGGGGGGCTGGGAATGAACACTGAAGCTTTCTTT. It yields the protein CASSLGGLGMNTEAFF.

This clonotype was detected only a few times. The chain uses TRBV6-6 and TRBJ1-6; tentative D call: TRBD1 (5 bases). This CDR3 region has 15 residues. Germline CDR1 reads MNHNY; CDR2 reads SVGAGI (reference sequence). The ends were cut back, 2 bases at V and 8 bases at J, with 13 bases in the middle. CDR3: CASSYVWVGDSPLHF. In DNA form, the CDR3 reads TGTGCCAGCAGTTACGTTTGGGTAGGGGATTCACCCCTCCACTTT.

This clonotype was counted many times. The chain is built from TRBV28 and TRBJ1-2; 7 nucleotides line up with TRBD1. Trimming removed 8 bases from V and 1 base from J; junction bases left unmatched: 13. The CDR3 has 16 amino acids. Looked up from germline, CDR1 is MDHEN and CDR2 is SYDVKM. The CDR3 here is CASRATTGQSNYGYTF. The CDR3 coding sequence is TGTGCCAGCCGTGCGACGACGGGACAGAGTAACTATGGCTACACCTTC.

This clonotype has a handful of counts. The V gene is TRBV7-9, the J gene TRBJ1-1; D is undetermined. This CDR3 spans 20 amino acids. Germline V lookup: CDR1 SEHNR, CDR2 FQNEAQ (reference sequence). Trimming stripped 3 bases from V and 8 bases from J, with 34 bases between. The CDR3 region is CASSFLFRPSGLPTGTEAFF. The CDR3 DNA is TGTGCCAGCAGCTTTCTTTTTAGGCCCTCCGGGCTTCCGACGGGAACCGAAGCTTTCTTT.

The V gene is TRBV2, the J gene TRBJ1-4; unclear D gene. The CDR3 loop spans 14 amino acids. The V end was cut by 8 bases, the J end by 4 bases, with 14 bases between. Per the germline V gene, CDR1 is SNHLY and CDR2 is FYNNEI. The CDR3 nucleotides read TGTGCCAGCGAAGAGCGTTCAGTTAATGAAAAACTGTTTTTT. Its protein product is CASEERSVNEKLFF.

CDR3 amino acids: CASSTSGGFNEQFF. The CDR3 DNA sequence: TGTGCCAGTAGTACTAGCGGGGGGTTCAATGAGCAGTTCTTC. This chain uses TRBV19 with TRBJ2-1, with TRBD2 identical over 11 bases. V shed 4 bases and J 6 bases; nucleotides not matched to a gene: 2. The germline CDR1 and CDR2 sequences are LNHDA and SQIVND (reference sequence). This CDR3 has 14 residues.

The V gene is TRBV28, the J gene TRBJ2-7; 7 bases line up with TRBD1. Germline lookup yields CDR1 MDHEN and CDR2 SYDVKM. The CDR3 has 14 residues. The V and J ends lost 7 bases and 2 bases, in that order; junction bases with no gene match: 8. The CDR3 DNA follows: TGTGCCAGCACCAGTTACAGGGGCACCTACGAGCAGTACGTC. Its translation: CASTSYRGTYEQYV.